These T cell receptor beta chains were read from a single sample in a study of Graves' ophthalmopathy and Graves' hyperthyroidism. A single record per CDR3 protein comes from TCRdb applying MiXCR to the multiplex PCR reads. The sample contains almost 750,000 distinct CDR3 sequences, around 40% of which appear only once. The sequencing sample was made of peripheral blood. These receptors were collected from an adult man with Graves' ophthalmopathy. Both conserved end residues are part of each CDR3. The order of the fields is V gene, clone size, CDR3 protein. Some rows have no size entry. The others give once, few or many, or a class for an expanded clone.

>TRBV12-3/TRBV12-4|.
CASSWTGENQPQHF
>TRBV7-9|few
CASSLVGMRATSYEQYF
>TRBV10-3|.
CASSPFQGGSNYGYTF
>TRBV7-2|.
CASSRGHEQFF
>TRBV24-1|few
CASTVTGGRVVETQYF
>TRBV29-1|.
CSGRNSYEQYF
>TRBV29-1|many
CSVEARTVQTSYEQYF
>TRBV7-9|.
CASRAGQGFYEQYF
>TRBV11-2|.
CASSDSPGQGKETQYF
>TRBV5-1|few
CASSRGQLYYEQYF
>TRBV7-9|.
CASSPGPGTIEAFF
>TRBV12-3/TRBV12-4|few
CASSLVESYEQYF
>TRBV11-2|.
CASSSTSVSTDEQYF
>TRBV7-2|many
CASSLTGGSYEQYF
>TRBV20-1|many
CSPKNGNTEAFF
>TRBV29-1|many
CSVVSVRGRDYGYTF
>TRBV2|.
CASSAGLVVEQYF
>TRBV24-1|many
CATSPSGRGTGELFF
>TRBV7-2|.
CASRGGGSGANVLTF
>TRBV4-2|.
CASSPQSSYNSPLHF
>TRBV10-3|many
CAISESSLVEQYF
>TRBV7-2|many
CASTRGVSEQYF